This record covers a single TCR beta chain. The record originates from a study of cytomegalovirus exposure and HLA in healthy donors. Germline loops: CDR1 MGHDK, CDR2 SYGVNS. CDR3 length: 12 residues. V lost 8 bases, J lost 4 bases, and 11 bases lay in between. Only in-frame clones appear in the TCRdb table, and some are missing; sequencing was by immunoSEQ multiplex PCR. Among 100,000 to 120,000 clones listed, 88% were seen once. This chain links TRBV25-1 with TRBJ1-1, with TRBD1 as a possible D gene (5 bases). The TCR comes from a woman in her 30s in good health and CMV-seropositive. Sequenced material: PBMCs. The CDR3 sequence: CASVRGSTEAFF. CDR3 DNA: TGTGCCAGCGTACGGGGGTCCACTGAAGCTTTCTTT.